This entry lists 24 T cell receptor beta chains sequenced from one sample in a study of blood T cell repertoires in COVID-19. Sequencing used immunoSEQ multiplex PCR; TCRdb keeps in-frame clones, though not all of them. The sample comprises some 150,000 clones, about 87% of which are singletons, and around 0.91% rests with the top ten. What was sequenced was peripheral blood. The receptors come from a woman aged 45-65 years with acute or convalescent COVID-19.

The V call is TRBV11-2, the J call TRBJ2-7; 9 bases are a match to TRBD2. Losses at the gene ends were 5 bases for V and 1 base for J; bases not matched to a gene: 3. The germline V gene has CDR1 SGHAT and CDR2 FQNNGV. This CDR3 comprises 14 residues. CDR3 amino acids: CASSLSGGSYEQYF. CDR3 DNA: TGTGCCAGCAGCCTTAGCGGGGGTTCCTACGAGCAGTACTTC.

The rearrangement links TRBV18 to TRBJ2-7; D might be TRBD2 (7 bases). In germline, CDR1 is KGHSH, CDR2 LQKENI. CDR3 length equals 15 residues. Deletions cut 3 bases from V and 4 bases from J, with 16 bases between. CDR3 sequence reads: CASSPGAGDGYEQYF. The CDR3 DNA is TGTGCCAGCTCACCGGGGGCGGGAGACGGGTACGAGCAGTACTTC.

The V and J genes are TRBV20-1 and TRBJ1-3; possible D gene TRBD1, 5 bases. The V end lost 3 bases, the J end lost 2 bases, and 11 bases lay between the germline ends. This CDR3 is built from 14 residues. Germline-derived CDR1 and CDR2 are DFQATT and SNEGSKA (reference sequence). The CDR3 DNA sequence: TGCAGTGCTAGTTGGGGAGGGGCTGGAAACACCATATATTTT. Its protein is CSASWGGAGNTIYF.

In this sample, this clone turned up once. This chain connects TRBV18 to TRBJ2-6, with TRBD2 as a possible D gene (5 bases). V was clipped by 5 bases and J by 4 bases, with 15 bases between them. Per germline, CDR1 KGHSH and CDR2 LQKENI. The length of the CDR3 is 16 residues. The CDR3 DNA follows: TGTGCCAGCTCAACGAGGGCCGGCCCCGGGGCCAACGTCCTGACTTTC. Amino acid sequence: CASSTRAGPGANVLTF.

The rearrangement joins TRBV12-3 or TRBV12-4 to TRBJ1-1; D unclear. V was clipped by 5 bases and J by 0 bases, with 7 bases between them. The CDR3 contains 13 residues. CDR3 nucleotides: TGTGCCAGCAGTCAGATATTGAACACTGAAGCTTTCTTT. Encoded protein: CASSQILNTEAFF.

The chain couples TRBV5-4 to TRBJ1-2; D ambiguous. The V end lost 3 bases, the J end lost 2 bases, and 11 bases lay between the germline ends. The CDR3 loop spans 14 amino acids. The germline CDR1 and CDR2 sequences are SGHNT and YYREEE (reference sequence). The CDR3 spells CASSSRSLNYGYTF. The CDR3 DNA reads as TGTGCCAGCAGCTCCCGGTCCCTAAACTATGGCTACACCTTC.

The chain recombines TRBV5-1 with TRBJ2-7; 8 bases match TRBD2. The germline CDR1 and CDR2 sequences are SGHRS and YFSETQ. Trimming cost V 4 bases and J 1 base; bases outside gene matches: 13. The CDR3 loop spans 17 amino acids. The CDR3 region is CASSRAAGVGVSYEQYF. The CDR3 nucleotides read TGCGCCAGCAGCCGGGCAGCGGGAGTGGGAGTTTCCTACGAGCAGTACTTC.

V and J are TRBV19 and TRBJ1-1; TRBD1 might be the D (5 bases). The CDR3 consists of 15 residues. The germline gives CDR1 LNHDA, CDR2 SQIVND (reference sequence). V was pared by 6 bases and J by 3 bases, with 17 bases between. The CDR3 DNA reads as TGTGCCAGTAGCCGAGGAGGGGTGAAGGACACTGAAGCTTTCTTT. Its translation is CASSRGGVKDTEAFF. The entire variable domain, with the rest obtained from reference TRBV19 and TRBJ1-1, is as follows: DGGITQSPKYLFRKEGQNVTLSCEQNLNHDAMYWYRQDPGQGLRLIYYSQIVNDFQKGDIAEGYSVSREKKESFPLTVTSAQKNPTAFYLCASSRGGVKDTEAFFGQGTRLTVV.

The count of this clone is one. In DNA, the CDR3 is TGTGCCAGCAGCCCCCCCGGGGGGGCCCCGGTAAGGGAGCAGTTCTTC. Encoded protein: CASSPPGGAPVREQFF. V gene TRBV13 combines with J gene TRBJ2-1, with 8 nucleotides matching TRBD2. CDR3 size: 16 residues. The junction had 16 bases not matched to a gene; V was cut back by 5 bases and J by 10 bases. Germline values: CDR1 PRHDT, CDR2 FYEKMQ (reference sequence).

V usage is TRBV7-6 and J usage is TRBJ1-2; D not resolved. V lost 1 base and J 5 bases, leaving 14 bases between the germline ends. The germline V gene has CDR1 SGHVS and CDR2 FNYEAQ. CDR3 length: 15 amino acids. The chain's CDR3 is CASSLGPQSPYGYTF. The CDR3 bases are TGTGCCAGCAGCTTAGGGCCTCAGTCTCCTTATGGCTACACCTTC.

This clone was detected a few times. The chain joins TRBV30 to TRBJ2-3, with D uncertain. In germline, CDR1 is GTSNPN, CDR2 SVGIG (reference sequence). V gave up 5 bases and J gave up 4 bases, with 10 bases separating them. The CDR3 extends over 12 amino acids. The CDR3, as DNA: TGTGCCTGGGGTCGCCCGGCAGATACGCAGTATTTT. This gives the protein CAWGRPADTQYF.

The chain combines TRBV10-3 with TRBJ1-3; TRBD1 matches 8 bases. J was trimmed by 2 bases and V by 8 bases; bases with no gene match: 5. The CDR3 sequence is 14 residues long. Per germline, CDR1 ENHRY and CDR2 SYGVKD. In nucleotides, the CDR3 is TGTGCCATCTCTGTACAGGGGGCTGGAAACACCATATATTTT. Encoded protein: CAISVQGAGNTIYF.

The V and J genes are TRBV19 and TRBJ1-6; 9 positions agree with TRBD1. Germline V gene lookup returns CDR1 LNHDA and CDR2 SQIVND (reference sequence). The J segment lost 5 bases and the V segment lost 3 bases, leaving 5 bases of the junction unmatched. CDR3 length equals 16 residues. CDR3 bases: TGTGCCAGTAGTATCACAGGGGGCAGGAATAATTCACCCCTCCACTTT. This gives the protein CASSITGGRNNSPLHF.

This chain uses TRBV30 with TRBJ1-4; 7 nucleotides line up with TRBD1. The CDR3 has 14 amino acids. CDR1 is GTSNPN and CDR2 is SVGIG in the germline V gene (reference sequence). The V and J ends lost 2 bases and 5 bases, in that order; junction bases with no gene match: 5. The CDR3 DNA follows: TGTGCCTGGAGTTCCGGGACAGCCAATGAAAAACTGTTTTTT. This sequence encodes CAWSSGTANEKLFF.

The chain is built from TRBV3-1 (or the pseudogene TRBV3-2) and TRBJ2-2; 7 bases are shared with TRBD2. CDR1 LGHDT and CDR2 YNNKEL come from the germline V gene (reference sequence). This CDR3 is 16 amino acids long. The ends lost 0 bases at V and 7 bases at J; junction bases unmatched: 8. Here the CDR3 reads CASSQESGTFGGELFF. CDR3 DNA: TGTGCCAGCAGCCAAGAAAGCGGGACTTTCGGCGGGGAGCTGTTTTTT.

The chain links TRBV3-1 (or the pseudogene TRBV3-2) to TRBJ2-1; 14 bases line up with TRBD2. V dropped 4 bases and J dropped 6; count of bases not matched to a gene: 8. Germline loops: CDR1 LGHDT, CDR2 YNNKEL (reference sequence). CDR3 length: 17 amino acids. The CDR3 DNA reads as TGTGCCAGCAGCCTTGGGACTAGCGGGAGCGTGCGCAATGAGCAGTTCTTC. The encoded protein is CASSLGTSGSVRNEQFF.

The chain recombines TRBV7-3 with TRBJ1-1; the match to TRBD1 covers 9 bases. Trimming took 6 bases from V and 1 from J; bases not matched to a gene: 6. The CDR3 contains 15 residues. Germline CDR1 SGHTA, CDR2 FQGTGA. CDR3 DNA: TGTGCCAGCAGACGGGACAGGGCAGGGAACACTGAAGCTTTCTTT. It is translated as CASRRDRAGNTEAFF. Using reference TRBV7-3 and TRBJ1-1 for the parts outside the CDR3, the full variable domain is GAGVSQTPSNKVTEKGKYVELRCDPISGHTALYWYRQSLGQGPEFLIYFQGTGAADDSGLPNDRFFAVRPEGSVSTLKIQRTERGDSAVYLCASRRDRAGNTEAFFGQGTRLTVV.

The V and J genes are TRBV19 and TRBJ2-7, with 7 bases that match TRBD2. V shed 3 bases and J 0 bases; nucleotides not matched to a gene: 2. CDR1 and CDR2 (germline): LNHDA, SQIVND (reference sequence). This CDR3 has 14 amino acids. CDR3 nucleotide sequence: TGTGCCAGTAGTATGGGAGGGTTCTCCTACGAGCAGTACTTC. Its translation: CASSMGGFSYEQYF.

The genes are TRBV10-3 and TRBJ2-3; 11 nucleotides align to TRBD1. With V trimmed by 0 bases and J by 3 bases, 2 bases remained unmatched. CDR1 is ENHRY, CDR2 SYGVKD, per germline. This CDR3 contains 16 residues. CDR3 region: CAISESGQGATDTQYF. In DNA form, the CDR3 reads TGTGCCATCAGTGAGTCAGGACAGGGGGCAACAGATACGCAGTATTTT.

The V and J genes are TRBV21-1 and TRBJ2-1; the table's D call, TRBD2, has no DNA check behind it. TRBV21-1 is recorded as a pseudogene. There are 17 residues in the CDR3. The CDR3 sequence is CASSKVPVPSSYNEQFF. The CDR3, as DNA: TGTGCCAGCAGCAAAGTTCCGGTACCGAGCTCCTACAATGAGCAGTTCTTC.

The DNA for the CDR3 is TGCGCCAGCAGTCAAGCAGGGATGAACACTGAAGCTTTCTTT. This sequence encodes CASSQAGMNTEAFF. The chain joins TRBV5-1 to TRBJ1-1; D is possibly TRBD1 (5 bases). The length of the CDR3 is 14 residues. V was cut by 5 bases and J by 0 bases, with 11 bases left in between. Germline V gives CDR1 SGHRS, CDR2 YFSETQ. The full variable domain, with the rest looked up from reference TRBV5-1 and TRBJ1-1, is KAGVTQTPRYLIKTRGQQVTLSCSPISGHRSVSWYQQTPGQGLQFLFEYFSETQRNKGNFPGRFSGRQFSNSRSEMNVSTLELGDSALYLCASSQAGMNTEAFFGQGTRLTVV.

This chain links TRBV5-1 with TRBJ2-3, with 9 bases identical to TRBD2. The germline V gene encodes CDR1 SGHRS and CDR2 YFSETQ. Losses at the gene ends were 0 bases for V and 2 bases for J; bases not matched to a gene: 4. CDR3 length equals 16 residues. The CDR3 loop reads CASSLGGGRATDTQYF. Here the CDR3 DNA reads TGCGCCAGCAGCTTGGGGGGCGGGAGGGCCACAGATACGCAGTATTTT.

The chain has TRBV30 and TRBJ1-1; no clear D gene. The CDR3 consists of 13 residues. V was cut by 3 bases and J by 4 bases, with 12 bases left in between. Per the germline V gene, CDR1 is GTSNPN and CDR2 is SVGIG (reference sequence). The CDR3 DNA sequence: TGTGCCTGGAGATTATGGCAAACCACTGAAGCTTTCTTT. Protein product: CAWRLWQTTEAFF.

Written as DNA, the CDR3 is TGTGCCAGTAGTATAGATCGACAGGGCTATGGCTACACCTTC. It specifies CASSIDRQGYGYTF. The rearrangement links TRBV19 to TRBJ1-2; 7 nucleotides match TRBD1. V shed 0 bases, J shed 4 bases, and the junction held 2 bases outside the gene matches. CDR3 length equals 14 residues. Per the germline V gene, CDR1 is LNHDA and CDR2 is SQIVND (reference sequence).